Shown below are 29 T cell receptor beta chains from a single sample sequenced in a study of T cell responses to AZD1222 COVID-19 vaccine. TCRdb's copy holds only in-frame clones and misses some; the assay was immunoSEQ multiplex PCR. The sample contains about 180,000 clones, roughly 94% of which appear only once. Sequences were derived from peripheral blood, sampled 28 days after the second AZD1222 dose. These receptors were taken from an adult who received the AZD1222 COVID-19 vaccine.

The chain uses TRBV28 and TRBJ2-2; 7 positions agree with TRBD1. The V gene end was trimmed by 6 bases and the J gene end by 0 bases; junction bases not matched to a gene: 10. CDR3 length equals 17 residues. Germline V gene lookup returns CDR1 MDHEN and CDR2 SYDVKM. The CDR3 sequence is CASRSQTGQPNTGELFF. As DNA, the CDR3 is TGTGCCAGCAGATCTCAAACGGGACAGCCGAACACCGGGGAGCTGTTTTTT.

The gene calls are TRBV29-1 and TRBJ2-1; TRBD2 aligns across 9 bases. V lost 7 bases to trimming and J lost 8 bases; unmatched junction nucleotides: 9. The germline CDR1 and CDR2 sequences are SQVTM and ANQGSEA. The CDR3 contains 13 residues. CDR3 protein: CSATGTSPHEQFF. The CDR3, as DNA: TGCAGCGCAACCGGGACTAGCCCCCATGAGCAGTTCTTC.

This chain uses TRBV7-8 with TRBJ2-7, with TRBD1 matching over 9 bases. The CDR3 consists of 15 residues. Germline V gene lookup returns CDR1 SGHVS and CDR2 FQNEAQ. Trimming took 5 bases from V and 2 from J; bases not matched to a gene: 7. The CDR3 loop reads CASSQHRDRAYEQYF. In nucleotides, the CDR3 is TGTGCCAGCAGCCAACACCGGGACAGGGCCTACGAGCAGTACTTC.

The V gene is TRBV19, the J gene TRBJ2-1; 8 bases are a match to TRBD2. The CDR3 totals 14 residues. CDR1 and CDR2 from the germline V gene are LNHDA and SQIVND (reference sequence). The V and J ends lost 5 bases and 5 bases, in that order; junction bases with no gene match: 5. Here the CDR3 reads CASSYRGGNNEQFF. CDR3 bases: TGTGCCAGTAGTTATCGGGGGGGAAACAATGAGCAGTTCTTC.

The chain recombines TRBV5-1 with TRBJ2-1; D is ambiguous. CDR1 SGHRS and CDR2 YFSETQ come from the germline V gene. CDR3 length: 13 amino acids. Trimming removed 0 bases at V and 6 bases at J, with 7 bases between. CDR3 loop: CASSLVWGNEQFF. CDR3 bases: TGCGCCAGCAGCTTGGTCTGGGGCAATGAGCAGTTCTTC. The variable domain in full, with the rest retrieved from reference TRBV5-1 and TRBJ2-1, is KAGVTQTPRYLIKTRGQQVTLSCSPISGHRSVSWYQQTPGQGLQFLFEYFSETQRNKGNFPGRFSGRQFSNSRSEMNVSTLELGDSALYLCASSLVWGNEQFFGPGTRLTVL.

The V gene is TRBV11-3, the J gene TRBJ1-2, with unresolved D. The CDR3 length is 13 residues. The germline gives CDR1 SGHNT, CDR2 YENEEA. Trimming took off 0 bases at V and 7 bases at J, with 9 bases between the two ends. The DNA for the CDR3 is TGTGCCAGCAGCTTAGAAGGACGGGGTGGCTACACCTTC. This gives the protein CASSLEGRGGYTF.

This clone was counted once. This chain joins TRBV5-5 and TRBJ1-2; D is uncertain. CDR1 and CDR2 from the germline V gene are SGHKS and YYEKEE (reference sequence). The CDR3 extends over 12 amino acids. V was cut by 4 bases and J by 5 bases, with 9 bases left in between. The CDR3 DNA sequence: TGTGCCAGCAGCAGCAGCGGTTATGGCTACACCTTC. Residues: CASSSSGYGYTF. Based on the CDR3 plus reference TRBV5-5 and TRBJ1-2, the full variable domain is DAGVTQSPTHLIKTRGQQVTLRCSPISGHKSVSWYQQVLGQGPQFIFQYYEKEERGRGNFPDRFSARQFPNYSSELNVNALLLGDSALYLCASSSSGYGYTFGSGTRLTVV.

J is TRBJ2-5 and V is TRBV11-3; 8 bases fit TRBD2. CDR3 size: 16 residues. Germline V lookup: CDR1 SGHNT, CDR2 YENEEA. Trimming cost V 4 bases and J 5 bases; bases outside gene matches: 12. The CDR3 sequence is CASSSSWTSPVETQYF. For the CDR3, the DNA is TGTGCCAGCAGCTCTTCCTGGACTAGCCCCGTGGAGACCCAGTACTTC.

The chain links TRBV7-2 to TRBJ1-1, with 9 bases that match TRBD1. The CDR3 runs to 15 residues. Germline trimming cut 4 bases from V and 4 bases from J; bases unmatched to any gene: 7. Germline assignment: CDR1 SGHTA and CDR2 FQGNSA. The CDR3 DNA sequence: TGTGCCAGCAGCTCAGTGACAGGGGGGGTCACTGAAGCTTTCTTT. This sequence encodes CASSSVTGGVTEAFF. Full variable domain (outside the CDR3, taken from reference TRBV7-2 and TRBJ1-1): GAGVSQSPSNKVTEKGKDVELRCDPISGHTALYWYRQSLGQGLEFLIYFQGNSAPDKSGLPSDRFSAERTGGSVSTLTIQRTQQEDSAVYLCASSSVTGGVTEAFFGQGTRLTVV.

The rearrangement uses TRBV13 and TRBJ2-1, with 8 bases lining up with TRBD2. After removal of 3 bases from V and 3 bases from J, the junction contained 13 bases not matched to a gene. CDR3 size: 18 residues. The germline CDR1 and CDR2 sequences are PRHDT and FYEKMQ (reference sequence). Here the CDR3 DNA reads TGTGCCAGCAGCTTTGGTAGCGGGACATCTAGGGTCTACAATGAGCAGTTCTTC. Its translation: CASSFGSGTSRVYNEQFF.

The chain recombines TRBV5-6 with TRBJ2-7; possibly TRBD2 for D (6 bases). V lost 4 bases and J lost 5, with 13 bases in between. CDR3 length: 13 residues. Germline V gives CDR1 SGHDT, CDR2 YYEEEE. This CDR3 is CASSLTRSDEQYF. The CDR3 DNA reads TGTGCCAGCAGCCTGACTAGATCGGACGAGCAGTACTTC. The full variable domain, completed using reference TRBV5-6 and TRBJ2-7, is DAGVTQSPTHLIKTRGQQVTLRCSPKSGHDTVSWYQQALGQGPQFIFQYYEEEERQRGNFPDRFSGHQFPNYSSELNVNALLLGDSALYLCASSLTRSDEQYFGPGTRLTVT.

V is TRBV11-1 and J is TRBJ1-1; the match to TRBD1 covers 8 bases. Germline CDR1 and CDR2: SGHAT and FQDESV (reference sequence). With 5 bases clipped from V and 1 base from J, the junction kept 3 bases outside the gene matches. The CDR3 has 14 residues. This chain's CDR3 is CASSPDRGNTEAFF. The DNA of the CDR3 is TGTGCCAGCAGCCCCGACAGGGGGAACACTGAAGCTTTCTTT.

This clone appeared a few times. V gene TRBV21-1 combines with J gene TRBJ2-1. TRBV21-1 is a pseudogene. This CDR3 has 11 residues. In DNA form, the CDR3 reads TGTGCCAGCAGGGAACCATATGAGCAGTTCTTC. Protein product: CASREPYEQFF.

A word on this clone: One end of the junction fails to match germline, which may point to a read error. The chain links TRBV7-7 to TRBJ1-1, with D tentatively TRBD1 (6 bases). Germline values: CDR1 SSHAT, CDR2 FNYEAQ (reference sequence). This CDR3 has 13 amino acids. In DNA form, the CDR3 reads TGTGCTAGCAGCTTAGACAGGTACACTGAAGCTTTCTTT. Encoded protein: CASSLDRYTEAFF. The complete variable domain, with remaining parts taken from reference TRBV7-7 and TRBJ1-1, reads GAGVSQSPRYKVTKRGQDVTLRCDPISSHATLYWYQQALGQGPEFLTYFNYEAQPDKSGLPSDRFSAERPEGSISTLTIQRTEQRDSAMYRCASSLDRYTEAFFGQGTRLTVV.

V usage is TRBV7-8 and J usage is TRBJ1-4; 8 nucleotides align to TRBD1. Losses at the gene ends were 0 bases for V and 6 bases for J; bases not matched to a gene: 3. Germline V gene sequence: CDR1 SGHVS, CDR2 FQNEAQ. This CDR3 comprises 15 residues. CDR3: CASSLAARGHEKLFF. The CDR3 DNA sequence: TGTGCCAGCAGCTTAGCGGCCAGGGGGCATGAAAAACTGTTTTTT.

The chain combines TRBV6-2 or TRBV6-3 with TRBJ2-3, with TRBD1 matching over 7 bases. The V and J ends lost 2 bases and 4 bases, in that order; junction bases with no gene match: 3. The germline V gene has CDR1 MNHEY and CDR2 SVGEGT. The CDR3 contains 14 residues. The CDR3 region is CASSYEDRPDTQYF. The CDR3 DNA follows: TGTGCCAGCAGTTACGAGGACAGGCCAGATACGCAGTATTTT.

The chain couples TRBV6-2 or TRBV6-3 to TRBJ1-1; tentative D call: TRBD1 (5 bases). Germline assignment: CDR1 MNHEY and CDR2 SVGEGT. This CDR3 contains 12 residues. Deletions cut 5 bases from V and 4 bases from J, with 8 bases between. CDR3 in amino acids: CASSPGPTEAFF. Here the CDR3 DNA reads TGTGCCAGCAGTCCAGGGCCCACTGAAGCTTTCTTT.

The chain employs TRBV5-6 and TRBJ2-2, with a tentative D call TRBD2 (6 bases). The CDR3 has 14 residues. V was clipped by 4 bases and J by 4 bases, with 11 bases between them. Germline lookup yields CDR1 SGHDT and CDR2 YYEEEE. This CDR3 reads CASSTGLFTGELFF. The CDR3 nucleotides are TGTGCCAGCAGCACGGGACTGTTCACCGGGGAGCTGTTTTTT.

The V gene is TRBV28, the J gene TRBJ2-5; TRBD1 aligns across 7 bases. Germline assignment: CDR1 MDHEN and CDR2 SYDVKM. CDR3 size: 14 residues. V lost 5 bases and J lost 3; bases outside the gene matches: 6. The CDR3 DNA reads TGTGCCAGCAGTCCATGGACAGGAAAAGAGACCCAGTACTTC. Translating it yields CASSPWTGKETQYF.

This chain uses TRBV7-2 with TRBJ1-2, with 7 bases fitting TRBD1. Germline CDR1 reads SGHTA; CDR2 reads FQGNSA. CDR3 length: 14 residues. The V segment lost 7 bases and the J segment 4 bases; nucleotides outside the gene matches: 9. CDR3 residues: CASTTTGDGYGYTF. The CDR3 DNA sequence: TGTGCCAGCACCACCACAGGGGACGGCTATGGCTACACCTTC. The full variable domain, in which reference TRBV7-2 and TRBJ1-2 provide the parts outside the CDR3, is GAGVSQSPSNKVTEKGKDVELRCDPISGHTALYWYRQSLGQGLEFLIYFQGNSAPDKSGLPSDRFSAERTGGSVSTLTIQRTQQEDSAVYLCASTTTGDGYGYTFGSGTRLTVV.

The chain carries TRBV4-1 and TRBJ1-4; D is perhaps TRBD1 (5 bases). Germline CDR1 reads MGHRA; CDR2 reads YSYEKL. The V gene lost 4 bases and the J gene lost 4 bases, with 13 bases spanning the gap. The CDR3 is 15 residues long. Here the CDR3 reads CASSLLTDGNEKLFF. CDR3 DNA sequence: TGCGCCAGCAGCCTTTTGACAGACGGTAATGAAAAACTGTTTTTT.

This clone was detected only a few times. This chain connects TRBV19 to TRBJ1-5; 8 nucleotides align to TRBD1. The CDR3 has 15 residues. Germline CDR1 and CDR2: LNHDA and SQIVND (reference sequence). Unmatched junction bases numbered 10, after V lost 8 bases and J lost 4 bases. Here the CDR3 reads CASLIHDRGNQPQHF. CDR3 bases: TGTGCCAGTTTAATCCATGACAGGGGTAATCAGCCCCAGCATTTT.

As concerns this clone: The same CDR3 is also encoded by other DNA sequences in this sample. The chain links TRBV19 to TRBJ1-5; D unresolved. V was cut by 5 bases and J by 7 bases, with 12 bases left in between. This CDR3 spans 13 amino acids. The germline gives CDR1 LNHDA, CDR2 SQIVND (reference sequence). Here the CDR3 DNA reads TGTGCCAGTAGTCCGGGTCGAAACCAGCCCCAGCATTTT. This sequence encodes CASSPGRNQPQHF.

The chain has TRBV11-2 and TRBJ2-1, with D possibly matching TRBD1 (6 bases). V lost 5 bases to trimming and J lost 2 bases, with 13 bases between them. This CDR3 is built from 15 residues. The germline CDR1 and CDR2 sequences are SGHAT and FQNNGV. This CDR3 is CASSIRDTAYNEQFF. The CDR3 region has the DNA TGTGCCAGCAGCATCCGGGACACCGCCTACAATGAGCAGTTCTTC.

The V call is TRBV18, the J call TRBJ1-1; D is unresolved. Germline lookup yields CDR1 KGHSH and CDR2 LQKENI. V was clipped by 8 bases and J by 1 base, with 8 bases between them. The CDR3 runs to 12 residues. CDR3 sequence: CASLKSNTEAFF. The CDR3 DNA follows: TGTGCCAGCCTTAAGTCGAACACTGAAGCTTTCTTT.

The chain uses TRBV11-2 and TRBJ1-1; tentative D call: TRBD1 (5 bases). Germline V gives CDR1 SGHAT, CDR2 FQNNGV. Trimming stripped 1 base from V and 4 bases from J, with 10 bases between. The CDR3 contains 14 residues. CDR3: CASSLVLGGTEAFF. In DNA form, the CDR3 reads TGTGCCAGCAGCTTAGTCTTGGGGGGCACTGAAGCTTTCTTT.

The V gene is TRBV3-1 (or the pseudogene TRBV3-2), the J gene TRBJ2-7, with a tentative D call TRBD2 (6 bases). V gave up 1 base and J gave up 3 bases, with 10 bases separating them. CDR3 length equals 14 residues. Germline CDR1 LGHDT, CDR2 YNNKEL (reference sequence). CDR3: CASSQGGGDYEQYF. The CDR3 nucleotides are TGTGCCAGCAGCCAAGGCGGAGGGGACTACGAGCAGTACTTC.

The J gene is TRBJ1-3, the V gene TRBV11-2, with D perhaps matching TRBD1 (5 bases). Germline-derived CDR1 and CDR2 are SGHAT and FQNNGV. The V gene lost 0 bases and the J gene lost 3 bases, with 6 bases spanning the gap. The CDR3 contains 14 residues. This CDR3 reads CASSLDRVGNTIYF. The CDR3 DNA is TGTGCCAGCAGCTTAGACAGGGTTGGAAACACCATATATTTT.

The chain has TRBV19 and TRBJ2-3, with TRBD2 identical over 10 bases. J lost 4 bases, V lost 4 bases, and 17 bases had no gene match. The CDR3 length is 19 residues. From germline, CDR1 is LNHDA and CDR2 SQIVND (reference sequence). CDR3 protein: CASSNLRQSGLAMSDTQYF. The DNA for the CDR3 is TGTGCCAGTAGTAACCTTCGACAGTCGGGACTAGCGATGTCAGATACGCAGTATTTT.